Included here is one TCR beta chain sequence, with context. Germline CDR1 and CDR2: SNHLY and FYNNEI. The CDR3 sequence is 15 residues long. Trimming removed 6 bases at V and 3 bases at J, with 15 bases between. The data belong to a study of T cell changes during pregnancy in multiple sclerosis. Using immunoSEQ multiplex PCR, the repertoire was profiled, and TCRdb retains in-frame clones only, with some absent. The data hold about 60,000 clones, with around 93% observed a single time. This TCR came from a female donor with multiple sclerosis, enrolled in a pregnancy study. The rearrangement links TRBV2 to TRBJ1-5, with a weak D call TRBD1 (6 bases). The material was peripheral blood, obtained in the first trimester of pregnancy. CDR3 nucleotide sequence: TGTGCCAGCAGGCCCGGGACACCAAACAATCAGCCCCAGCATTTT. It specifies CASRPGTPNNQPQHF.